This T cell receptor (beta chain) was identified in a study of shared clonotypes between healthy human individuals. Overall study: Every donor yielded three CD4 naive, three CD4 memory, two CD8 naive and one CD8 memory plate.

The data were produced by immunoSEQ multiplex PCR, yet TCRdb's version contains in-frame clones alone and is incomplete. The table includes about 680,000 clones, 92% detected once. Positively selected for CCR7, the CD45RO-negative cells used as naive CD8 cells excluded terminally differentiated effector memory CD45RA+ cells. Study-wide results and caveats: Generation probabilities of non-shared clonotypes were lower (relative to those shared by all four donors). Generally, naive subsets (rather than memory subsets) showed larger estimated richness.

Germline values: CDR1 MNHEY, CDR2 SMNVEV (reference sequence). Trimming took off 6 bases at V and 5 bases at J, with 11 bases between the two ends. The CDR3 totals 13 residues. With regard to this clone: What it binds is unknown.

The receptor's source is a man between 25 and 39 years old in good health. Sequencing was carried out using naive CD8+ T cells sorted from blood. V and J are TRBV27 and TRBJ1-5; no definite D call. The CDR3 loop reads CASRWRVDQPQHF. In DNA form, the CDR3 reads TGTGCCAGCAGGTGGAGGGTGGATCAGCCCCAGCATTTT.